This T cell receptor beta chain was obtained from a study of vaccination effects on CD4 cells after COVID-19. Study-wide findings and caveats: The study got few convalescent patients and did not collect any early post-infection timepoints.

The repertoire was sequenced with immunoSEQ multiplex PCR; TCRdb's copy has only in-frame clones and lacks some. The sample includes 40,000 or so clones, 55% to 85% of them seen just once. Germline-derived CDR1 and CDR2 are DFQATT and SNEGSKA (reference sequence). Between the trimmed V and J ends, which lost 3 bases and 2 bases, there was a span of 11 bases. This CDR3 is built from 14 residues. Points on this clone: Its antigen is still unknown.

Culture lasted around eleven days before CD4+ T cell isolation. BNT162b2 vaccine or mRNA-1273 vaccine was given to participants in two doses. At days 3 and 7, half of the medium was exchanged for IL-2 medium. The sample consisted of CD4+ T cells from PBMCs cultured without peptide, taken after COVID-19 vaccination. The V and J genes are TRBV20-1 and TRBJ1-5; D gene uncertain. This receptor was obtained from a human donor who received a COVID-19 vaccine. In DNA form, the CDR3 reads TGCAGTGCTAGTGCTGGGCAGGGCAATCAGCCCCAGCATTTT. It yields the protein CSASAGQGNQPQHF.